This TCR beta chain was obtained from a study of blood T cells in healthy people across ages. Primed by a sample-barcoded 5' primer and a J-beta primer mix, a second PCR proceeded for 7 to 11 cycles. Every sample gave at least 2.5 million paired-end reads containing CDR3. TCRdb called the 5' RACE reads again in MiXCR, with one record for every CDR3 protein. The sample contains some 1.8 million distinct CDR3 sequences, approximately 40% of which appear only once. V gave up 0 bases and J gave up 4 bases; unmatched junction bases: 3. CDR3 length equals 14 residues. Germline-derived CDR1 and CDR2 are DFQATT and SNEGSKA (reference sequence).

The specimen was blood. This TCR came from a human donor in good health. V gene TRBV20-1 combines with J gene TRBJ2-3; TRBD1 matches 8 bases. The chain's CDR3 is CSARDRGLSDTQYF. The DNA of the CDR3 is TGCAGTGCTAGAGACAGGGGGCTTTCAGATACGCAGTATTTT.